This T cell receptor (beta chain) was found in a study of ipilimumab plus nivolumab after autologous stem cell transplantation. The study's findings and limits: The authors say TCR, Treg and microbiome findings warrant further study.

V shed 3 bases and J shed 2 bases, with 14 bases lying between them. This CDR3 contains 16 residues. The germline CDR1 and CDR2 sequences are KGHSH and LQKENI. The data were produced by immunoSEQ multiplex PCR, yet TCRdb's version contains in-frame clones alone and is incomplete. This table has approximately 84,000 clones, around 80% appearing once. With respect to this clone: Its specificity is unknown.

This chain joins TRBV18 and TRBJ1-5, with a tentative D call TRBD1 (5 bases). This sample comprised PBMCs, obtained in a trial of ipilimumab plus nivolumab as post-transplant consolidation. The source is a male donor with diffuse large B-cell lymphoma. CDR3 nucleotide sequence: TGTGCCAGCTCACCTACTCAGGGAGGTGGCAATCAGCCCCAGCATTTT. Its protein product is CASSPTQGGGNQPQHF. Full variable domain (missing parts from reference TRBV18 and TRBJ1-5): NAGVMQNPRHLVRRRGQEARLRCSPMKGHSHVYWYRQLPEEGLKFMVYLQKENIIDESGMPKERFSAEFPKEGPSILRIQQVVRGDSAAYFCASSPTQGGGNQPQHFGDGTRLSIL.